A selection of T cell receptor beta chains follows, all from one sample in a study of control samples from healthy donors and cancer patients. TCRdb keeps only in-frame clones here, not all; method: immunoSEQ multiplex PCR. The sample has some 150,000 clones; about 94% are singletons. Specimen: PBMCs. These TCRs come from a man aged 60 to 75 with colorectal cancer. CDR3s include the opening cysteine and the closing phenylalanine or tryptophan. D genes are given only for firm matches. Clone size is shown for a subset of rows, as once, few, many or a class of expanded clone.

d_gene	abundance	v_gene	j_gene	len	CDR3nt	CDR3aa
.	.	TRBV9	TRBJ1-3	16	TGTGCCAGCAGCGTCCAAGACAGGACCTCTGGAAACACCATATATTTT	CASSVQDRTSGNTIYF
TRBD1	.	TRBV10-3	TRBJ1-6	18	TGTGCCATCAGTCGTGAGCCCCCGGGGAGGGGGCCCAAATCACCCCTCCACTTT	CAISREPPGRGPKSPLHF
.	.	TRBV6-5	TRBJ1-1	14	TGTGCCAGCAGATCCCAGAGGACCTACCTTGAAGCTTTCTTT	CASRSQRTYLEAFF
.	.	TRBV6-6	TRBJ1-1	14	TGTGCCAGCAGTTACTCCGAGATGAACACTGAAGCTTTCTTT	CASSYSEMNTEAFF
.	once	TRBV2	TRBJ1-2	15	TGTGCCAGCAGTCCCGGACTGTCACGGCTTCATGGCTACACCTTC	CASSPGLSRLHGYTF
.	.	TRBV7-9	TRBJ1-6	14	TGTGCCAGCAGCTCCGGTCTTTCAAATTCACCCCTCCACTTT	CASSSGLSNSPLHF
.	.	TRBV6-5	TRBJ1-4	13	TGTGCCACCGGACCCGGGAGGGATGAAAAACTGTTTTTT	CATGPGRDEKLFF
.	.	TRBV4-1	TRBJ2-7	15	TGCGCCAGCAGCCCGACAGTTCGGTCGCACTCCGAGCAGTACTTC	CASSPTVRSHSEQYF
.	.	TRBV14	TRBJ2-7	16	TGTGCCAGCAGCCAAGATTTCGCGCCAGGCCTCTGGGAGCAGTACTTC	CASSQDFAPGLWEQYF
TRBD2	.	TRBV9	TRBJ2-5	15	TGTGCCAGCAGCGTAGCGGGAGGGCCTCAAGAGACCCAGTACTTC	CASSVAGGPQETQYF
.	.	TRBV5-5	TRBJ2-3	13	TGTGCCAGCAGCTTGAGCTCTCTTGATACGCAGTATTTT	CASSLSSLDTQYF
.	.	TRBV5-1	TRBJ2-3	12	TGCGCCAGCAGCCCCGGGGGAAATACGCAGTATTTT	CASSPGGNTQYF
.	.	TRBV6-4	TRBJ2-7	14	TGTGCCAGAAAGGGGGGACCGTTCTCCTACGAGCAGTACTTC	CARKGGPFSYEQYF
.	.	TRBV5-6	TRBJ1-1	13	TGTGCCAGCAGCATGGGGGGGCTGCTTGAAGCTTTCTTT	CASSMGGLLEAFF
.	.	TRBV28	TRBJ1-6	14	TGTGCCAGCAGTCCAACACGGTATAATTCACCCCTCCACTTT	CASSPTRYNSPLHF
.	.	TRBV29-1	TRBJ2-2	12	TGCAGCGTTGACAGGAACACCGGGGAGCTGTTTTTT	CSVDRNTGELFF
.	.	TRBV30	TRBJ1-1	12	TGTGCCTGGGGCCCCCCGGATTTTCAAGCTTTCTTT	CAWGPPDFQAFF
.	.	TRBV7-2	TRBJ2-7	16	TGTGCCAGCAGTTTCCTCCGCCCGCGGGACGGCTACGAGCAGTACTTC	CASSFLRPRDGYEQYF
.	.	TRBV19	TRBJ2-7	13	TGTGCCAGTAGTTTTGGGGCAGGTTACGAGCAGTACTTC	CASSFGAGYEQYF
.	.	TRBV3-1/TRBV3-2	TRBJ1-2	18	TGTGCCAGCAGCCAAGACCGTCCCCGGGGGGGAGCTAACTATGGCTACACCTTC	CASSQDRPRGGANYGYTF
.	.	TRBV7-2	TRBJ1-2	14	TGTGCCAGCAGCTTGGGTGGGGATGCCTATGGCTACACCTTC	CASSLGGDAYGYTF
.	.	TRBV3-1/TRBV3-2	TRBJ1-4	15	TGTGCCAGCAGCCAAGGTGGGCTAGCTGGTGAAAAACTGTTTTTT	CASSQGGLAGEKLFF
.	.	TRBV6-2/TRBV6-3	TRBJ2-3	13	TGTGCCAGCAGCCGCAGGGTTACAGATACGCAGTATTTT	CASSRRVTDTQYF